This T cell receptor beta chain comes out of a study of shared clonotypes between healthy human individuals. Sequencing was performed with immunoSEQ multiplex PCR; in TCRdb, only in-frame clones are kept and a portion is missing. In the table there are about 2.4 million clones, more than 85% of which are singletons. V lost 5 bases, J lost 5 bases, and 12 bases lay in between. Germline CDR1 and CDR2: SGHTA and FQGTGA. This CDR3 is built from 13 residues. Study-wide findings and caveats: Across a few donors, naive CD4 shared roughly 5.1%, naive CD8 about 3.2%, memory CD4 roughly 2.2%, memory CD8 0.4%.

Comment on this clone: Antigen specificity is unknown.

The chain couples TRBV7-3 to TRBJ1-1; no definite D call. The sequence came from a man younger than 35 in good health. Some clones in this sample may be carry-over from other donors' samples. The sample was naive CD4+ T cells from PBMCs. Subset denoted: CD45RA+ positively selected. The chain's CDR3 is CASSLSRATEAFF. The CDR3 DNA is TGTGCCAGCAGCCTGAGTCGGGCAACTGAAGCTTTCTTT.